This entry lists 25 T cell receptor beta chains sequenced from one sample in a study of response to subunit inactivated influenza vaccine. TCRdb ran MiXCR on the RT-PCR reads and lists one entry per CDR3 protein. The sample lists under 750,000 distinct CDR3 sequences, 10% to 15% occurring once. Sequencing used PBMCs from blood, obtained on the day of vaccination. The receptors stem from a man in his forties or fifties who received an inactivated influenza vaccine.

This clonotype was seen a handful of times. The V and J genes are TRBV4-3 and TRBJ2-6, with D perhaps TRBD1 (6 bases). The CDR3 is made up of 16 amino acids. The V end was cut by 3 bases, the J end by 0 bases, with 9 bases between. Germline CDR1 is LGHNA and CDR2 is YSLEER. The CDR3 is CASSQDSSSGANVLTF. The DNA for the CDR3 is TGCGCCAGCAGCCAGGACAGCAGCTCTGGGGCCAACGTCCTGACTTTC.

The chain employs TRBV5-1 and TRBJ2-3; the match to TRBD2 covers 10 bases. CDR3 length: 19 residues. V was pared by 2 bases and J by 0 bases, with 12 bases of the junction left unmatched. Per the germline V gene, CDR1 is SGHRS and CDR2 is YFSETQ. CDR3 region: CASSFPIFGLAVSTDTQYF. CDR3 nucleotides: TGCGCCAGCAGCTTCCCCATTTTCGGACTAGCGGTTAGCACAGATACGCAGTATTTT.

In nucleotides, the CDR3 is TGTGCCAGCTCACCATCCGATTACGAGCAGTACTTC. Protein: CASSPSDYEQYF. V gene TRBV18 combines with J gene TRBJ2-7; unclear D gene. Between the trimmed V and J ends, which lost 2 bases and 4 bases, there was a span of 6 bases. Germline lookup yields CDR1 KGHSH and CDR2 LQKENI. The CDR3 is made up of 12 amino acids.

In its sample, this clonotype was seen many times. One end of the junction fails to match germline, which may point to a read error. The V gene is TRBV27, the J gene TRBJ1-1; TRBD1 aligns across 10 bases. In germline, CDR1 is MNHEY, CDR2 SMNVEV (reference sequence). This CDR3 has 15 residues. For the CDR3, the DNA is TGTGCCAGCAGTTTAGAGGGACAGGGGTTCAGTGAAGCTGTCTTT. This encodes CASSLEGQGFSEAVF.

This clonotype was recorded many times. The gene calls are TRBV20-1 and TRBJ2-5; either TRBD1 or TRBD2 may supply D (6 bases each). The CDR3 length is 13 residues. Trimming removed 6 bases at V and 0 bases at J, with 11 bases between. CDR1 and CDR2 from the germline V gene are DFQATT and SNEGSKA (reference sequence). CDR3 in amino acids: CSARRGHQETQYF. In nucleotides, the CDR3 is TGCAGTGCACGCCGGGGGCACCAAGAGACCCAGTACTTC.

This clonotype occurred a few times. The CDR3: CASSQVSSVEQYF. For the CDR3, the DNA is TGTGCCAGCAGCCAAGTAAGCTCTGTGGAGCAGTACTTC. The chain employs TRBV3-1 and TRBJ2-7; D uncertain. The CDR3 has 13 residues. The ends were cut back, 1 base at V and 7 bases at J, with 11 bases in the middle. Germline CDR1 is LGHDT and CDR2 is YNNKEL (reference sequence).

In DNA, the CDR3 is TGTGCCAGCAGCTTGTTAGTCATAACAGATACGCAGTATTTT. It codes for CASSLLVITDTQYF. The rearrangement uses TRBV5-6 and TRBJ2-3; D call uncertain. This CDR3 is 14 amino acids long. Trimming took off 1 base at V and 3 bases at J, with 9 bases between the two ends. The V gene's germline CDR1 is SGHDT and CDR2 YYEEEE.

This clonotype was recorded a few times. This chain joins TRBV29-1 and TRBJ2-7; either TRBD1 or TRBD2 may supply D (5 bases each). The germline V and J ends were trimmed by 3 bases and 9 bases, with 15 bases remaining between them. From germline, CDR1 is SQVTM and CDR2 ANQGSEA. The CDR3 sequence is 12 residues long. DNA for the CDR3: TGCAGCGTTGAGCCGGACTGGGGCGGGCAGTACTTC. It codes for CSVEPDWGGQYF.

This clonotype was found many times. The J gene is TRBJ2-5, the V gene TRBV5-1, with TRBD2 matching over 9 bases. In germline, CDR1 is SGHRS, CDR2 YFSETQ. Trimming at V came to 1 base and at J to 2 bases, leaving 3 bases not matched to a gene. The CDR3 has 15 residues. CDR3 sequence: CASSLTAGGQETQYF. The CDR3 DNA follows: TGCGCCAGCAGCTTGACGGCGGGGGGGCAAGAGACCCAGTACTTC.

This clonotype was counted only a few times. The chain recombines TRBV12-3 or TRBV12-4 with TRBJ2-1; perhaps TRBD2 as D (5 bases). The CDR3 consists of 14 residues. V was trimmed by 2 bases and J by 5 bases, leaving 10 bases between them. The CDR3 spells CASSLSSGDNEQFF. In nucleotides, the CDR3 is TGTGCCAGCAGTTTATCTTCCGGGGACAATGAGCAGTTCTTC.

The CDR3 bases are TGCAGTGCTCCCTTGACAGGGTCGGAGACCCAGTACTTC. Translated: CSAPLTGSETQYF. This sequence joins TRBV20-1 and TRBJ2-5; 7 nucleotides line up with TRBD1. There are 13 residues in the CDR3. J was trimmed by 5 bases and V by 5 bases; bases with no gene match: 8. Germline lookup yields CDR1 DFQATT and CDR2 SNEGSKA (reference sequence).

This clonotype appeared once. This CDR3 reads CASSLHRGGFTGELFF. The CDR3 DNA sequence: TGTGCCAGCAGCCTCCACCGGGGAGGATTCACCGGGGAGCTGTTTTTT. The chain carries TRBV7-6 and TRBJ2-2; D may be TRBD2 (6 bases). Germline assignment: CDR1 SGHVS and CDR2 FNYEAQ. V was clipped by 5 bases and J by 4 bases, with 17 bases between them. This CDR3 has 16 amino acids.

J is TRBJ1-5 and V is TRBV12-3 or TRBV12-4, with D tentatively TRBD1 (5 bases). V lost 5 bases, J lost 2 bases, and 10 bases lay in between. The CDR3 extends over 14 amino acids. The CDR3 reads CASSTATGNQPQHF. In DNA form, the CDR3 reads TGTGCCAGCAGTACCGCGACAGGCAATCAGCCCCAGCATTTT.

This clonotype has more than one count but fewer than ten. The V call is TRBV29-1, the J call TRBJ2-5; TRBD1 matches 7 bases. The germline CDR1 and CDR2 sequences are SQVTM and ANQGSEA. The CDR3 covers 13 residues. The V gene end was trimmed by 7 bases and the J gene end by 2 bases; junction bases not matched to a gene: 7. CDR3 protein: CSAQDRPQETQYF. For the CDR3, the DNA is TGCAGCGCTCAGGACAGGCCGCAAGAGACCCAGTACTTC. Based on the CDR3 plus reference TRBV29-1 and TRBJ2-5, the full variable domain is SAVISQKPSRDICQRGTSLTIQCQVDSQVTMMFWYRQQPGQSLTLIATANQGSEATYESGFVIDKFPISRPNLTFSTLTVSNMSPEDSSIYLCSAQDRPQETQYFGPGTRLLVL.

The chain is built from TRBV20-1 and TRBJ2-3; TRBD1 or TRBD2 may be the D gene (6 bases each). Germline values: CDR1 DFQATT, CDR2 SNEGSKA (reference sequence). The V end was cut by 1 base, the J end by 2 bases, with 22 bases between. This CDR3 is built from 18 residues. The CDR3 reads CSARGIPGAGLYTDTQYF. The CDR3 DNA reads as TGCAGTGCTAGAGGCATCCCGGGGGCCGGTCTCTACACAGATACGCAGTATTTT.

This clonotype was seen repeatedly, ten times or more. The V and J genes are TRBV28 and TRBJ1-2, with 10 bases fitting TRBD1. Per the germline V gene, CDR1 is MDHEN and CDR2 is SYDVKM. This CDR3 has 16 residues. The J segment lost 4 bases and the V segment lost 6 bases, leaving 11 bases of the junction unmatched. The CDR3 is CASSEPGQGGIYGYTF. The DNA for the CDR3 is TGTGCCAGCAGCGAACCCGGACAGGGGGGAATCTATGGCTACACCTTC.

The J gene is TRBJ2-2, the V gene TRBV7-6; D is undetermined. V was pared by 4 bases and J by 4 bases, with 10 bases between. This CDR3 region has 14 residues. CDR1 is SGHVS and CDR2 is FNYEAQ in the germline V gene. CDR3 amino acids: CASSSDGGTGELFF. CDR3 bases: TGTGCCAGCAGCTCCGACGGTGGCACCGGGGAGCTGTTTTTT.

The chain is built from TRBV29-1 and TRBJ1-1; no clear D. The CDR3 has 11 residues. Trimming shortened V by 0 bases and J by 8 bases, and 7 bases separated the two germline ends. The germline V gene has CDR1 SQVTM and CDR2 ANQGSEA. CDR3 sequence reads: CSVEEWAEAFF. DNA of the CDR3: TGCAGCGTTGAAGAGTGGGCGGAAGCTTTCTTT.

The chain combines TRBV27 with TRBJ1-3; TRBD1 matches 8 bases. Unmatched junction bases numbered 3, after V lost 5 bases and J lost 0 bases. Germline-derived CDR1 and CDR2 are MNHEY and SMNVEV (reference sequence). The CDR3 covers 15 residues. CDR3 nucleotide sequence: TGTGCCAGCAGTGTCACAGGGGGCTCTGGAAACACCATATATTTT. Protein product: CASSVTGGSGNTIYF.

This clonotype was detected a few times. This chain links TRBV30 with TRBJ2-7; D is possibly TRBD1 or TRBD2 (6 bases each). CDR1 is GTSNPN and CDR2 is SVGIG in the germline V gene (reference sequence). V lost 3 bases and J lost 3, with 18 bases in between. The CDR3 is made up of 15 amino acids. CDR3 sequence reads: CAWSSQGGNGYEQYF. The CDR3 DNA follows: TGTGCCTGGAGCTCACAGGGAGGTAACGGCTACGAGCAGTACTTC.

This clonotype was seen more than once but under ten times. The V and J genes are TRBV11-2 and TRBJ2-2; 9 bases match TRBD2. Germline loops: CDR1 SGHAT, CDR2 FQNNGV. V lost 1 base, J lost 6 bases, and 6 bases stayed unmatched. This CDR3 region has 16 residues. DNA of the CDR3: TGTGCCAGCAGCTTAGTCCCTAGCGGGGCTTCCGGGGAGCTGTTTTTT. Amino acids: CASSLVPSGASGELFF.

This clonotype was recorded at least ten times. The chain uses TRBV3-1 and TRBJ1-1, with D uncertain. The germline V and J ends were trimmed by 3 bases and 4 bases, with 6 bases remaining between them. Per the germline V gene, CDR1 is LGHDT and CDR2 is YNNKEL (reference sequence). This CDR3 comprises 12 residues. The CDR3 bases are TGTGCCAGCAGCCACGGCCTCACTGAAGCTTTCTTT. Translating it yields CASSHGLTEAFF.

This chain uses TRBV3-1 with TRBJ1-2, with 10 nucleotides matching TRBD1. This CDR3 comprises 14 residues. Looked up from germline, CDR1 is LGHDT and CDR2 is YNNKEL (reference sequence). The V and J ends lost 5 bases and 10 bases, in that order; junction bases with no gene match: 10. CDR3 loop: CASSSQDRGGVYTF. The CDR3 coding sequence is TGTGCCAGCAGCTCACAGGACAGGGGGGGGGTCTACACCTTC.

V gene TRBV7-3 combines with J gene TRBJ2-2; D uncertain. The ends were cut back, 5 bases at V and 0 bases at J, with 19 bases in the middle. The CDR3 is 18 residues long. Germline values: CDR1 SGHTA, CDR2 FQGTGA. CDR3 loop: CASSHRPRDESNTGELFF. CDR3 bases: TGTGCCAGCAGCCATCGGCCCCGAGATGAGTCGAACACCGGGGAGCTGTTTTTT.

The chain combines TRBV18 with TRBJ2-3, with 8 bases identical to TRBD2. V trimming: 5 bases; J trimming: 0 bases; junction bases outside the gene matches: 7. CDR3 length: 16 residues. Germline assignment: CDR1 KGHSH and CDR2 LQKENI. For the CDR3, the DNA is TGTGCCAGCTCAAAATATAGCGGGACGAGCACAGATACGCAGTATTTT. Protein sequence: CASSKYSGTSTDTQYF.